This note documents a single T cell receptor (beta chain) sequence. Germline assignment: CDR1 SGHDT and CDR2 YYEEEE. V was shortened by 0 bases and J by 8 bases, with 11 bases between the two germline ends. This CDR3 comprises 13 residues. The data stem from a study of T cell changes during pregnancy in multiple sclerosis. Data came from immunoSEQ multiplex PCR; TCRdb stores just in-frame clones and leaves some out. The profile shows more than 50,000 clones, roughly 87% of them singletons. The sequence was obtained from a female donor with multiple sclerosis, enrolled in a pregnancy study. The source material was peripheral blood, sampled in the first trimester of pregnancy. This sequence joins TRBV5-6 and TRBJ1-2, with a tentative D call TRBD1 (5 bases). The CDR3 bases are TGTGCCAGCAGCTTGGCGGCAGGGAGGGGCTACACCTTC. It encodes CASSLAAGRGYTF.